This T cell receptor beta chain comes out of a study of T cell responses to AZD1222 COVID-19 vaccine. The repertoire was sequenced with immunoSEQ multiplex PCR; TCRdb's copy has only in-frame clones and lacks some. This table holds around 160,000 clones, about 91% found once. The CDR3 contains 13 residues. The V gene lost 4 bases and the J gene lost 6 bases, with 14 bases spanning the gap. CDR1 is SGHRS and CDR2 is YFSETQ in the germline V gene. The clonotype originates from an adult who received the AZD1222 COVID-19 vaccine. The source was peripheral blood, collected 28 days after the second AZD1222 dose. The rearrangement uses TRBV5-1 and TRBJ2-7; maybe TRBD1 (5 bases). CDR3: CASSTRQNPEQYF. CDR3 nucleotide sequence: TGCGCCAGCAGCACTCGACAGAATCCCGAGCAGTACTTC.